The entry that follows covers one T cell receptor (beta chain) sequence. TCRdb re-derived calls from the 5' RACE reads in MiXCR, one entry per CDR3 protein. The repertoire consists of approximately 500,000 distinct CDR3 sequences, with 25% occurring once and the leading ten covering around 13%. The CDR3 spans 14 residues. The V end was cut by 8 bases, the J end by 1 base, with 15 bases between. Per germline, CDR1 SGDLS and CDR2 YYNGEE. The sample comes from a study of T-cell memory formation after mild COVID-19. The chain is built from TRBV9 and TRBJ1-1; D remains unclear. The sequencing sample was made of PBMCs or a T cell subset sorted from them (not recorded which). This TCR was sampled from an adult woman who had mild COVID-19 (a few samples of this study predate the infection). Cell type and time point are not known. The DNA of the CDR3 is TGTGCCAGTACCCTGGGCAGAAAGAACACTGAAGCTTTCTTT. Its protein is CASTLGRKNTEAFF.